Listed below are T cell receptor beta chains from one sample, sequenced in a study of blood T cell repertoires in COVID-19. Method: immunoSEQ multiplex PCR; TCRdb's copy keeps in-frame clones and lacks some. This sample has about 200,000 clones, with roughly 85% found just once. The sequenced sample was PBMCs or T cells enriched from blood (not recorded which). These receptors were obtained from a woman aged 40 to 50 with acute COVID-19. Both conserved end residues are part of each CDR3. A D gene is named only where the DNA matches it firmly. Size values are once, few and many counts, or a class for expanded clones, and some rows have none.

CDR3nt: TGTGCCAGCAGCCAAGAGGGACTCAACCCTCGCGAGCAGTACTTC
CDR3aa: CASSQEGLNPREQYF
j_gene: TRBJ2-7
d_gene: .
v_gene: TRBV3-1/TRBV3-2
abundance: .

CDR3nt: TGTGCCAGCAGACTAGCGGGAGGGCATGAGCAGTTCTTC
CDR3aa: CASRLAGGHEQFF
j_gene: TRBJ2-1
d_gene: TRBD2
v_gene: TRBV7-9
abundance: .

CDR3nt: TGTGCCAGCAGCTTAACACCGAAAGGGGGAGGGGGCGAGCAGTACTTC
CDR3aa: CASSLTPKGGGGEQYF
j_gene: TRBJ2-7
d_gene: .
v_gene: TRBV7-3
abundance: .

CDR3nt: TGTGCCAGCGGACGGGGACAGGGTCCCTACGAGCAGTACTTC
CDR3aa: CASGRGQGPYEQYF
j_gene: TRBJ2-7
d_gene: TRBD1
v_gene: TRBV27
abundance: .

CDR3nt: TGTGCCAGCAGCTTAACCGGGACTAGCGGGATGGGGAGGCATCAGTTCTTC
CDR3aa: CASSLTGTSGMGRHQFF
j_gene: TRBJ2-1
d_gene: TRBD2
v_gene: TRBV7-3
abundance: .

CDR3nt: TGTGCCAGCATAACCCTTAGCGGGAACACCGGGGAGCTGTTTTTT
CDR3aa: CASITLSGNTGELFF
j_gene: TRBJ2-2
d_gene: .
v_gene: TRBV7-2
abundance: .

CDR3nt: TGTGCCAGCAGTTCCGCTAGCGGGACAGAGCAGTTCTTC
CDR3aa: CASSSASGTEQFF
j_gene: TRBJ2-1
d_gene: TRBD2
v_gene: TRBV12-3/TRBV12-4
abundance: once

CDR3nt: TGTGCCAGCAGTCCACAGGGGGGATATAACACTGAAGCTTTCTTT
CDR3aa: CASSPQGGYNTEAFF
j_gene: TRBJ1-1
d_gene: TRBD1
v_gene: TRBV28
abundance: .

CDR3nt: TGCGCCAGCAGCCAAGCAAGTAGCGGGATGGATACGCAGTATTTT
CDR3aa: CASSQASSGMDTQYF
j_gene: TRBJ2-3
d_gene: TRBD2
v_gene: TRBV4-3
abundance: .

CDR3nt: TGTGCCAGCAGCTCTGGCGGGAGGGCCGGCGGGGAGCTGTTTTTT
CDR3aa: CASSSGGRAGGELFF
j_gene: TRBJ2-2
d_gene: TRBD2
v_gene: TRBV5-6
abundance: .

CDR3nt: TGTGCCACCAGTGACCCGACAGGCAACTATGGCTACACCTTC
CDR3aa: CATSDPTGNYGYTF
j_gene: TRBJ1-2
d_gene: .
v_gene: TRBV24-1
abundance: .

CDR3nt: TGTGCCATCAGTGAGTCGCGAGGGACGAACACCGGGGAGCTGTTTTTT
CDR3aa: CAISESRGTNTGELFF
j_gene: TRBJ2-2
d_gene: .
v_gene: TRBV10-3
abundance: .

CDR3nt: TGTGCCAGTAGTATCCAGACTAGCTCCAATGAGCAGTTCTTC
CDR3aa: CASSIQTSSNEQFF
j_gene: TRBJ2-1
d_gene: TRBD2
v_gene: TRBV19
abundance: .

CDR3nt: TGCGCCAGCAGCCCCGCCCCGGGCACAAGCGGGTTCGAGCAGTACTTC
CDR3aa: CASSPAPGTSGFEQYF
j_gene: TRBJ2-7
d_gene: .
v_gene: TRBV5-1
abundance: many

CDR3nt: TGTGCCAGCAGTGAAGCTGGGCAGAACACTGAAGCTTTCTTT
CDR3aa: CASSEAGQNTEAFF
j_gene: TRBJ1-1
d_gene: .
v_gene: TRBV2
abundance: .

CDR3nt: TGTGCCACCAGCATAGACAGGTACAATGAGCAGTTCTTC
CDR3aa: CATSIDRYNEQFF
j_gene: TRBJ2-1
d_gene: .
v_gene: TRBV15
abundance: .

CDR3nt: TGTGCCAGCAGACTTTTAGCGGGAGGGCCAGATACGCAGTATTTT
CDR3aa: CASRLLAGGPDTQYF
j_gene: TRBJ2-3
d_gene: TRBD2
v_gene: TRBV6-5
abundance: .

CDR3nt: TGTGCCACCAGCAGAGGTTACTGGACACCCGATAGCAATCAGCCCCAGCATTTT
CDR3aa: CATSRGYWTPDSNQPQHF
j_gene: TRBJ1-5
d_gene: .
v_gene: TRBV15
abundance: .

CDR3nt: TGTGCCAGCAGATCGACAGGCACAGATACGCAGTATTTT
CDR3aa: CASRSTGTDTQYF
j_gene: TRBJ2-3
d_gene: .
v_gene: TRBV2
abundance: .

CDR3nt: TGTGCCAGCAGCTTTCAGGGTATAGGCTACGAGCAGTACTTC
CDR3aa: CASSFQGIGYEQYF
j_gene: TRBJ2-7
d_gene: .
v_gene: TRBV7-2
abundance: once

CDR3nt: TGTGCCAGCAGCCGTACTTCAGCTTTCTTT
CDR3aa: CASSRTSAFF
j_gene: TRBJ1-1
d_gene: .
v_gene: TRBV12-3/TRBV12-4
abundance: once

CDR3nt: TGCGCCAGCAGCCCACTACAGGGATTACCTGAAGCTTTCTTT
CDR3aa: CASSPLQGLPEAFF
j_gene: TRBJ1-1
d_gene: .
v_gene: TRBV5-1
abundance: few

CDR3nt: TGTGCCAGCAGCTCTTCTAGCGGGAGGGCCTACGAGCAGTACTTC
CDR3aa: CASSSSSGRAYEQYF
j_gene: TRBJ2-7
d_gene: TRBD2
v_gene: TRBV11-2
abundance: .

CDR3nt: TGCGCCAGCAGCCAAGGGGTCGAGGGAGGGGGCACTGAAGCTTTCTTT
CDR3aa: CASSQGVEGGGTEAFF
j_gene: TRBJ1-1
d_gene: .
v_gene: TRBV4-3
abundance: .

CDR3nt: TGTGCCAGCAGCCCCGAGGGACTAGCGGCCTACAATGAGCAGTTCTTC
CDR3aa: CASSPEGLAAYNEQFF
j_gene: TRBJ2-1
d_gene: TRBD2
v_gene: TRBV27
abundance: .

CDR3nt: TGTGCCAGCAGCGTAGACGTTGGGACAGTGGGCCGACCGTACTTC
CDR3aa: CASSVDVGTVGRPYF
j_gene: TRBJ2-7
d_gene: TRBD1
v_gene: TRBV9
abundance: .

CDR3nt: TGTGCCAGCAGTCGGACTAGTAGGGCAGATACGCAGTATTTT
CDR3aa: CASSRTSRADTQYF
j_gene: TRBJ2-3
d_gene: TRBD2
v_gene: TRBV28
abundance: .

CDR3nt: TGTGCCAGTCTCGGGGGGAGCTATGGCTACACCTTC
CDR3aa: CASLGGSYGYTF
j_gene: TRBJ1-2
d_gene: .
v_gene: TRBV2
abundance: .

CDR3nt: TGTGCCAGCAGGACTAGCGGTAGCTACGAGCAGTACTTC
CDR3aa: CASRTSGSYEQYF
j_gene: TRBJ2-7
d_gene: TRBD2
v_gene: TRBV27
abundance: few